Sequencing of this T cell receptor (beta chain) was carried out in a study of human T cells and chemical hapten exposure. V gave up 2 bases and J gave up 6 bases; unmatched junction bases: 5. The CDR3 extends over 16 amino acids. Germline CDR1 reads MNHEY; CDR2 reads SVGAGI. Time point in this sample: healthy volunteer bleed at 2 weeks. Unfractionated whole blood was the source from which total RNA was extracted. Study outcomes and limitations: TCRs above 1 in 1000 frequency stayed constant with DPC sensitization.

This clonotype was counted at least ten times. Antigen: not known. In the study's own analysis: TCRs per sample had a median of roughly 93,000 and ranged from about 23,224 to 700,000. In TCRdb, the RACE reads were re-called with MiXCR into one record per CDR3 protein. Here the V and J calls rest on TCRdb's processing, not on the authors' analysis. Among over 45,000 distinct CDR3 sequences listed, over 3.5% were seen once. Sequenced input: whole blood. The chain carries TRBV6-5 and TRBJ1-6, with TRBD1 matching over 9 bases. The sequence came from a female donor in good health. Some clones in this sample may be carry-over from other donors' samples. The CDR3 bases are TGTGCCAGCAGTTACGCCCCGGGACAGGGTAATTCACCCCTCCACTTT. This translates into CASSYAPGQGNSPLHF.